The T cell receptor (beta chain) described here comes from a study of shared clonotypes between healthy human individuals. The V gene lost 5 bases and the J gene lost 3 bases, with 15 bases spanning the gap. CDR1 MGHDK and CDR2 SYGVNS come from the germline V gene. The CDR3 is 15 amino acids. TCRdb's table, derived via immunoSEQ multiplex PCR, lists solely in-frame clones and lacks some. The data show fewer than 600,000 clones, with about four fifths seen just once and roughly 13% held by the top ten. The TCR was taken from a woman aged 40 to 50 in good health. Some clones in this sample may be carry-over from other donors' samples. This rearrangement joins TRBV25-1 to TRBJ2-3; D possibly matches TRBD1 or TRBD2 (5 bases each). Sequenced: PBMCs. This CDR3 is CASSPGGGRTDTQYF. The DNA for the CDR3 is TGTGCCAGCAGTCCGGGTGGGGGAAGGACAGATACGCAGTATTTT.